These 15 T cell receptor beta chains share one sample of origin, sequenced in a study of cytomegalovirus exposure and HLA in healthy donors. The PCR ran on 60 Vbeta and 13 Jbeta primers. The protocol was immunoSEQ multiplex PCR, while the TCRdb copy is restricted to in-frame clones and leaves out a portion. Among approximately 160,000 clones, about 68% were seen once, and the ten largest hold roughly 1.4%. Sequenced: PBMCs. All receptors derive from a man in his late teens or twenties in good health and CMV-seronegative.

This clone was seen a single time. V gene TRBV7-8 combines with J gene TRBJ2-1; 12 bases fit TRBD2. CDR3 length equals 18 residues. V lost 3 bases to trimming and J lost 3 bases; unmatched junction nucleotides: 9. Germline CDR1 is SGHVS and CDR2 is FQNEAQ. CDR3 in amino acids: CASSFGLAGGPYYNEQFF. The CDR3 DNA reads TGTGCCAGCAGCTTCGGCCTAGCGGGAGGGCCGTACTACAATGAGCAGTTCTTC.

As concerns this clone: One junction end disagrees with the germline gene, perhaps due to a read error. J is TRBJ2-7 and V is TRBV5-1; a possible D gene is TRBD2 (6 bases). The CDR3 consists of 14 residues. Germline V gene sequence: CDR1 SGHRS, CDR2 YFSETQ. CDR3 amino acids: CAGRWRDGSYEQYF. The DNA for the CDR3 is TGCGCCGGCAGGTGGCGGGACGGATCCTACGAGCAGTACTTC.

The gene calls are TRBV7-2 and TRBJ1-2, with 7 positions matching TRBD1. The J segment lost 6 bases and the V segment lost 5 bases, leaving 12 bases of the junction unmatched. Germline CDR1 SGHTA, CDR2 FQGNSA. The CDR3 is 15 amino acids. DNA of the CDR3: TGTGCCAGCAGCGACCGGGACAGCCTGAGCGATGGCTACACCTTC. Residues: CASSDRDSLSDGYTF.

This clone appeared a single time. The CDR3 sequence: CASSLNPGGLGETQYF. CDR3 bases: TGTGCCAGCAGCCTGAATCCAGGGGGCTTGGGGGAGACCCAGTACTTC. V usage is TRBV7-6 and J usage is TRBJ2-5; 8 positions match TRBD1. J was trimmed by 5 bases and V by 5 bases; bases with no gene match: 13. This CDR3 is built from 16 residues. CDR1 and CDR2 from the germline V gene are SGHVS and FNYEAQ.

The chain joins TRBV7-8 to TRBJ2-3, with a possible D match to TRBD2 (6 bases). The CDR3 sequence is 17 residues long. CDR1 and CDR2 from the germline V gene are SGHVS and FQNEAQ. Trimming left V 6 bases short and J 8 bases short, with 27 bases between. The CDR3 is CASRPNLDWGGGATQYF. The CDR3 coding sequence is TGTGCCAGCAGGCCAAACCTTGACTGGGGTGGCGGGGCTACGCAGTATTTT.

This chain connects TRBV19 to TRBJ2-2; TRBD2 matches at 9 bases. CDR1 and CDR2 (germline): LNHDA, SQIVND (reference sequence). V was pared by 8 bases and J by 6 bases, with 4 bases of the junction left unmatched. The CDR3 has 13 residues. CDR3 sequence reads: CASRAGGPGELFF. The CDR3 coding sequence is TGTGCCAGTCGGGCGGGAGGGCCCGGGGAGCTGTTTTTT.

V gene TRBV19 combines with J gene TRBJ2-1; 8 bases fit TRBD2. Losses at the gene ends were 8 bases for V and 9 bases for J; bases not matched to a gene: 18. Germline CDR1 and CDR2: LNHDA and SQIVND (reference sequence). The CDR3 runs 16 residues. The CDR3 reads CASSVSSGSGAGEQFF. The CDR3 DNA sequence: TGTGCCAGTTCGGTTTCAAGCGGGAGCGGGGCCGGTGAGCAGTTCTTC.

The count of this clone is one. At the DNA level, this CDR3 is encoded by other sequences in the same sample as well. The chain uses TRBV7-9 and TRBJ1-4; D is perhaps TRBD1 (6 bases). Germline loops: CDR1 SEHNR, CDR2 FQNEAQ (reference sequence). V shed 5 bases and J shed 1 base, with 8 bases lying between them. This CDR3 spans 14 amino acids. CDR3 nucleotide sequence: TGTGCCAGCAGCCCACAGGGAACTAATGAAAAACTGTTTTTT. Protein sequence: CASSPQGTNEKLFF.

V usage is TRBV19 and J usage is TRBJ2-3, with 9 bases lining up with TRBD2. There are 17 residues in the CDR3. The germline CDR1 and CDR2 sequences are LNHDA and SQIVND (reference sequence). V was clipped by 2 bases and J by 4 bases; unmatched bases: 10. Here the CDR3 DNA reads TGTGCCAGTAGTATAACAGGGCTGAGCGGGAGGCCAGATACGCAGTATTTT. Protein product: CASSITGLSGRPDTQYF.

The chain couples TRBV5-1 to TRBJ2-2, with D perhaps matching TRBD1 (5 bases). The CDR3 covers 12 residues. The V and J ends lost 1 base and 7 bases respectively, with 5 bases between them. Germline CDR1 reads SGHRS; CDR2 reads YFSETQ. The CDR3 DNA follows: TGCGCCAGCAGCTTGCAGGGCGGGGAGCTGTTTTTT. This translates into CASSLQGGELFF.

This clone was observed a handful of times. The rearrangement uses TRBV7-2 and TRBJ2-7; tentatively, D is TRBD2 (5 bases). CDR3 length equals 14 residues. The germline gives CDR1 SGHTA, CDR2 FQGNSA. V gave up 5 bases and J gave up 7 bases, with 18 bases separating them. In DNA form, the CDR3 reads TGTGCCAGCAGCCCCGGGCGCCTTAGGGAGGAGCAGTACTTC. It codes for CASSPGRLREEQYF.

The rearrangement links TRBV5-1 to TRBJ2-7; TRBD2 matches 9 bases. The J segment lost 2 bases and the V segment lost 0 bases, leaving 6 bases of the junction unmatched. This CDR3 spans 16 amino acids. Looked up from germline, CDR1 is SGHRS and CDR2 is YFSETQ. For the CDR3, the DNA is TGCGCCAGCAGCTTGGGTTGGCGGGAGGGCCCCTACGAGCAGTACTTC. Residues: CASSLGWREGPYEQYF.

The CDR3: CASSLTPPLAGGYEQYF. DNA for the CDR3: TGTGCCAGCAGCCTCACCCCCCCACTAGCGGGAGGGTATGAGCAGTACTTC. The rearrangement joins TRBV9 to TRBJ2-7, with TRBD2 matching over 13 bases. Germline assignment: CDR1 SGDLS and CDR2 YYNGEE. The CDR3 has 17 residues. The trim removed 4 bases at V and 7 bases at J, leaving 14 bases unmatched.

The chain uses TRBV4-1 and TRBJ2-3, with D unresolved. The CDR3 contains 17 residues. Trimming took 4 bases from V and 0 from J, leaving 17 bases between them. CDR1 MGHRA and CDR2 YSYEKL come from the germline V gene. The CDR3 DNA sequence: TGCGCCAGCAGCCCTTTTCCGACTGGTCATAGCACAGATACGCAGTATTTT. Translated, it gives CASSPFPTGHSTDTQYF.

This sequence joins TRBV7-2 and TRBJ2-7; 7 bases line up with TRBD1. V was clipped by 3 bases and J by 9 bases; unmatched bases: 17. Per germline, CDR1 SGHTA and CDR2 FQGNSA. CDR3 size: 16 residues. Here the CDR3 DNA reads TGTGCCAGCAGCTTCATCGGTCCTACAGGGGACCACGGGCAGTACTTC. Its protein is CASSFIGPTGDHGQYF.